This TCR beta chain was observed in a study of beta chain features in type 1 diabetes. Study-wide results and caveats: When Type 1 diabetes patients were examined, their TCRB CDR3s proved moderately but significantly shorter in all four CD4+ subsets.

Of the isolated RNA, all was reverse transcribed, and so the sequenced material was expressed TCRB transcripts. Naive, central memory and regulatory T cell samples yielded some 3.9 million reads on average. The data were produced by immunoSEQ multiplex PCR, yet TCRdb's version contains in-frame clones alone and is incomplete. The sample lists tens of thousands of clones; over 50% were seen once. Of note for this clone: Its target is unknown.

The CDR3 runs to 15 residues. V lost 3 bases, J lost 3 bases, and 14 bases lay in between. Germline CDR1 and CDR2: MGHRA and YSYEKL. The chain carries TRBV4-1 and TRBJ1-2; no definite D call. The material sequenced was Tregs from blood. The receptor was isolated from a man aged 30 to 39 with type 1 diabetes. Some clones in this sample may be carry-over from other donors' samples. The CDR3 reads CASSQSPGGDYGYTF. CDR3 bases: TGCGCCAGCAGCCAGTCCCCGGGAGGTGACTATGGCTACACCTTC.